One sample yielded the 11 T cell receptor beta chains listed below, sequenced in a study of blood T cell repertoires in COVID-19. Sequenced by immunoSEQ multiplex PCR; TCRdb stores in-frame clones only, minus some. This sample yields 20,000 or so clones, of which about 88% are seen a single time; less than 20% belongs to the top ten. Sequencing was performed on peripheral blood. These receptors came from a human donor in a cohort sampled during active COVID-19.

The chain has TRBV5-1 and TRBJ1-1; tentatively, D is TRBD1 (6 bases). Germline V gene lookup returns CDR1 SGHRS and CDR2 YFSETQ. Trimming shortened V by 5 bases and J by 1 base, and 12 bases separated the two germline ends. The CDR3 is 14 residues long. CDR3 residues: CASRWQGTNTEAFF. In DNA, the CDR3 is TGCGCCAGCAGATGGCAGGGGACGAACACTGAAGCTTTCTTT.

This clone was counted between two and nine times. The gene calls are TRBV5-1 and TRBJ2-7, with a weak D call TRBD2 (6 bases). Trimming stripped 4 bases from V and 4 bases from J, with 21 bases between. The CDR3 extends over 16 amino acids. Germline V gene lookup returns CDR1 SGHRS and CDR2 YFSETQ. The CDR3 DNA follows: TGCGCCAGCAGCCCCGGCATCGGGCGGGATGGATACGAGCAGTACTTC. Encoded protein: CASSPGIGRDGYEQYF.

This chain joins TRBV6-6 and TRBJ1-2; D remains ambiguous. The CDR3 length is 14 residues. Trimming removed 6 bases at V and 6 bases at J, with 17 bases between. CDR1 and CDR2 (germline): MNHNY, SVGAGI (reference sequence). CDR3 coding DNA: TGTGCCAGCAGACAAGGAGGGCGGGGAAATGGCTACACCTTC. This codes for CASRQGGRGNGYTF.

The CDR3 loop reads CASSLFRGNTEAFF. The CDR3 DNA reads TGCGCCAGCAGCTTGTTCAGGGGGAACACTGAAGCTTTCTTT. The chain has TRBV5-1 and TRBJ1-1, with a tentative D call TRBD1 (6 bases). Trimming took 1 base from V and 1 from J, leaving 8 bases between them. This CDR3 region has 14 residues. Germline-derived CDR1 and CDR2 are SGHRS and YFSETQ.

The chain couples TRBV7-9 to TRBJ1-2, with TRBD1 matching 9 bases. CDR1 is SEHNR, CDR2 FQNEAQ, per germline (reference sequence). The CDR3 spans 14 residues. The V and J ends lost 4 bases and 6 bases, in that order; junction bases with no gene match: 6. CDR3 bases: TGTGCCAGCAGCTGGACCGGGACAGGGAATGGCTACACCTTC. Its protein is CASSWTGTGNGYTF.

The V gene is TRBV30, the J gene TRBJ2-1; D gene unclear. V shed 2 bases and J shed 7 bases, with 6 bases lying between them. The CDR3 has 11 amino acids. Germline V gene data show CDR1 as GTSNPN and CDR2 as SVGIG (reference sequence). Written as DNA, the CDR3 is TGTGCCTGGAGTTACAAGAATGAGCAGTTCTTC. Protein product: CAWSYKNEQFF. The whole variable domain, remainder taken from reference TRBV30 and TRBJ2-1, is SQTIHQWPATLVQPVGSPLSLECTVEGTSNPNLYWYRQAAGRGLQLLFYSVGIGQISSEVPQNLSASRPQDRQFILSSKKLLLSDSGFYLCAWSYKNEQFFGPGTRLTVL.

The CDR3 here is CASSLGGTGDYGYTF. The CDR3 nucleotides read TGTGCCAGCAGCTTAGGCGGGACAGGGGATTATGGCTACACCTTC. The rearrangement links TRBV7-8 to TRBJ1-2; 10 bases agree with TRBD1. Trimming removed 1 base from V and 5 bases from J; junction bases left unmatched: 4. CDR3 length equals 15 residues. The V gene's germline CDR1 is SGHVS and CDR2 FQNEAQ.

This chain connects TRBV5-4 to TRBJ2-2, with a weak D call TRBD1 (6 bases). Trimming cost V 0 bases and J 6 bases, with 9 bases left between them. Germline values: CDR1 SGHNT, CDR2 YYREEE (reference sequence). The CDR3 loop spans 14 amino acids. The CDR3 loop reads CASSLAGVAGELFF. CDR3 DNA: TGTGCCAGCAGCTTGGCAGGGGTAGCCGGGGAGCTGTTTTTT. The whole variable domain, filled in from reference TRBV5-4 and TRBJ2-2, reads ETGVTQSPTHLIKTRGQQVTLRCSSQSGHNTVSWYQQALGQGPQFIFQYYREEENGRGNFPPRFSGLQFPNYSSELNVNALELDDSALYLCASSLAGVAGELFFGEGSRLTVL.

This clone was detected once. The rearrangement links TRBV2 to TRBJ2-5; 10 bases match TRBD2. The V segment lost 7 bases and the J segment 2 bases; nucleotides outside the gene matches: 13. The CDR3 totals 17 residues. The germline V gene has CDR1 SNHLY and CDR2 FYNNEI. The DNA of the CDR3 is TGTGCCAGCAACCCAAGGGCTAGCGGGAGTGTACAAGAGACCCAGTACTTC. Its translation is CASNPRASGSVQETQYF. The full variable domain, in which reference TRBV2 and TRBJ2-5 provide the parts outside the CDR3, is EPEVTQTPSHQVTQMGQEVILRCVPISNHLYFYWYRQILGQKVEFLVSFYNNEISEKSEIFDDQFSVERPDGSNFTLKIRSTKLEDSAMYFCASNPRASGSVQETQYFGPGTRLLVL.

This clone was counted a single time. The rearrangement links TRBV4-3 to TRBJ1-3, with D perhaps TRBD1 (6 bases). The germline V gene encodes CDR1 LGHNA and CDR2 YSLEER. V shed 0 bases and J shed 10 bases, with 19 bases lying between them. CDR3 size: 16 residues. Here the CDR3 DNA reads TGCGCCAGCAGCCAAGATCAAAGGGGGTTCGAAAGAACCATATATTTT. It translates to CASSQDQRGFERTIYF.

The chain carries TRBV29-1 and TRBJ2-1; TRBD2 agrees at 9 bases. Looked up from germline, CDR1 is SQVTM and CDR2 is ANQGSEA. V lost 5 bases to trimming and J lost 2 bases; unmatched junction nucleotides: 1. This CDR3 is built from 13 residues. CDR3 residues: CSVLAGTYNEQFF. CDR3 bases: TGCAGCGTTCTAGCGGGGACCTACAATGAGCAGTTCTTC.